A single sample gave rise to the 25 T cell receptor beta chains below, sequenced in a study of T cell repertoires in ileal Crohn's disease. The data were produced by immunoSEQ multiplex PCR, yet TCRdb's version contains in-frame clones alone and is incomplete. The data hold about 7,000 clones, with less than 75% observed a single time. Sequencing was carried out using ileal tissue. Receptors were obtained from an adult with Crohn's disease.

The chain links TRBV29-1 to TRBJ2-7; 10 bases map to TRBD1. V dropped 6 bases and J dropped 1; count of bases not matched to a gene: 3. Germline V CDR1 and CDR2: SQVTM, ANQGSEA. The CDR3 consists of 13 residues. CDR3 in amino acids: CSVRDRGSYEQYF. CDR3 DNA: TGCAGCGTCCGGGACAGGGGATCCTACGAGCAGTACTTC.

The rearrangement uses TRBV7-8 and TRBJ1-2, with D possibly being TRBD1 (5 bases). Trimming pared 5 bases from V and 2 bases from J, leaving 15 bases between. The CDR3 runs 15 residues. Germline values: CDR1 SGHVS, CDR2 FQNEAQ. DNA for the CDR3: TGTGCCAGCAGCCTCGCTCACGGGGGGAACTATGGCTACACCTTC. Encoded protein: CASSLAHGGNYGYTF.

Only one count was recorded for this clone. This rearrangement joins TRBV27 to TRBJ1-1, with 8 positions matching TRBD1. This CDR3 is built from 13 residues. CDR1 is MNHEY and CDR2 is SMNVEV in the germline V gene (reference sequence). V lost 2 bases and J lost 6; bases outside the gene matches: 2. CDR3 protein: CASSLQGAPEAFF. The CDR3, as DNA: TGTGCCAGCAGTTTACAGGGGGCTCCTGAAGCTTTCTTT.

The chain links TRBV9 to TRBJ1-5, with unresolved D. The CDR3 has 16 amino acids. The V end lost 0 bases, the J end lost 2 bases, and 12 bases lay between the germline ends. Germline CDR1 reads SGDLS; CDR2 reads YYNGEE. CDR3 protein: CASSVAEGLGNQPQHF. The CDR3 DNA is TGTGCCAGCAGCGTAGCGGAGGGTTTGGGCAATCAGCCCCAGCATTTT.

This chain uses TRBV6-1 with TRBJ1-1; no firm D call. Trimming removed 6 bases from V and 1 base from J, with 12 bases in between. Germline CDR1 reads MNHNS; CDR2 reads SASEGT. The CDR3 length is 14 residues. CDR3 coding DNA: TGTGCCAGCAGCACGAGGCGGGAGAACACTGAAGCTTTCTTT. It codes for CASSTRRENTEAFF.

V gene TRBV5-5 combines with J gene TRBJ2-7; D is perhaps TRBD1 (6 bases). The V and J ends lost 2 bases and 3 bases respectively, with 18 bases between them. There are 16 residues in the CDR3. Germline CDR1 reads SGHKS; CDR2 reads YYEKEE (reference sequence). The CDR3 nucleotides read TGTGCCAGCAGCTTACAAGCCCAGGGGACCTACTACGAGCAGTACTTC. It specifies CASSLQAQGTYYEQYF.

The chain carries TRBV7-2 and TRBJ1-2; D is perhaps TRBD1 (5 bases). V lost 5 bases, J lost 5 bases, and 21 bases lay in between. CDR3 length: 16 amino acids. Germline CDR1 SGHTA, CDR2 FQGNSA. The CDR3 spells CASSALGPGLLYGYTF. The DNA for the CDR3 is TGTGCCAGCAGCGCCCTTGGTCCGGGACTCCTTTATGGCTACACCTTC.

The sample holds a few counts of this clone. The J gene is TRBJ2-3, the V gene TRBV12-5, with 9 bases identical to TRBD2. CDR3 length: 15 amino acids. With V trimmed by 2 bases and J by 6 bases, 6 bases remained unmatched. Germline lookup yields CDR1 LGHNT and CDR2 FRNRAP. The CDR3 loop is CASGLWRGGQDTQYF. The CDR3 DNA reads TGTGCTAGTGGTTTGTGGCGGGGGGGCCAGGATACGCAGTATTTT.

In this sample, this clone turned up a few times. V and J are TRBV11-2 and TRBJ2-3, with D maybe TRBD2 (6 bases). V was shortened by 5 bases and J by 4 bases, with 28 bases between the two germline ends. This CDR3 has 19 residues. CDR1 SGHAT and CDR2 FQNNGV come from the germline V gene. In nucleotides, the CDR3 is TGTGCCAGCAGCAGAGTAAGCATCGAGTGGGCGGGGCCCCCAGATACGCAGTATTTT. Amino acid sequence: CASSRVSIEWAGPPDTQYF.

This chain uses TRBV2 with TRBJ1-2; D gene uncertain. Germline V gene lookup returns CDR1 SNHLY and CDR2 FYNNEI. There are 15 residues in the CDR3. The V gene lost 4 bases and the J gene lost 4 bases, with 16 bases spanning the gap. The DNA of the CDR3 is TGTGCCAGCAGTGTTAGATCCACGAGGGCCTATGGCTACACCTTC. This gives the protein CASSVRSTRAYGYTF.

The chain links TRBV15 to TRBJ2-7; D possibly corresponds to TRBD1 (6 bases). Germline assignment: CDR1 LNHNV and CDR2 YYDKDF (reference sequence). The CDR3 covers 15 residues. V lost 0 bases to trimming and J lost 3 bases, with 12 bases between them. The DNA for the CDR3 is TGTGCCACCAGCAGAGATCCCACAGGGTTCTACGAGCAGTACTTC. It specifies CATSRDPTGFYEQYF. Complete variable domain (other parts from reference TRBV15 and TRBJ2-7): DAMVIQNPRYQVTQFGKPVTLSCSQTLNHNVMYWYQQKSSQAPKLLFHYYDKDFNNEADTPDNFQSRRPNTSFCFLDIRSPGLGDTAMYLCATSRDPTGFYEQYFGPGTRLTVT.

This chain joins TRBV9 and TRBJ1-6, with TRBD1 as a possible D gene (5 bases). CDR3 length: 15 residues. V lost 4 bases to trimming and J lost 6 bases, with 14 bases between them. Germline lookup yields CDR1 SGDLS and CDR2 YYNGEE. DNA of the CDR3: TGTGCCAGCAGCTTGAAGGGGTCGGGTAATTCACCCCTCCACTTT. Its protein product is CASSLKGSGNSPLHF.

The rearrangement links TRBV28 to TRBJ1-2, with 7 nucleotides matching TRBD1. Unmatched junction bases numbered 9, after V lost 3 bases and J lost 8 bases. Looked up from germline, CDR1 is MDHEN and CDR2 is SYDVKM. This CDR3 has 14 amino acids. The CDR3: CASSLPQGIQGYTF. The CDR3 nucleotides are TGTGCCAGCAGTTTGCCACAGGGGATACAGGGCTACACCTTC.

V and J are TRBV4-2 and TRBJ2-7; possibly TRBD2 for D (5 bases). The CDR3 is made up of 13 amino acids. Trimming cost V 1 base and J 4 bases, with 8 bases left between them. Germline V gene sequence: CDR1 LGHNA, CDR2 YNFKEQ. The CDR3 protein is CASSQGGMYEQYF. Written as DNA, the CDR3 is TGTGCCAGCAGCCAAGGAGGGATGTACGAGCAGTACTTC.

This clone has more than one count but fewer than ten. CDR3 in amino acids: CASSDRTGNLKTQYF. DNA of the CDR3: TGTGCCAGCAGTGACCGAACAGGGAATCTAAAGACCCAGTACTTC. The gene calls are TRBV6-1 and TRBJ2-5, with D possibly matching TRBD1 (6 bases). The CDR3 is 15 amino acids. Trimming removed 3 bases from V and 6 bases from J, with 17 bases in between. Germline-derived CDR1 and CDR2 are MNHNS and SASEGT.

The sample holds a few counts of this clone. The CDR3 region is CASSGRQGATDTQYF. The CDR3 nucleotides are TGTGCCAGCAGCGGACGACAGGGGGCTACAGATACGCAGTATTTT. V gene TRBV9 combines with J gene TRBJ2-3, with 10 bases matching TRBD1. CDR3 length equals 15 residues. In germline, CDR1 is SGDLS, CDR2 YYNGEE. Trimming removed 3 bases from V and 3 bases from J; junction bases left unmatched: 4.

This clone was recorded a few times. This chain links TRBV29-1 with TRBJ2-1; TRBD2 is a possible D gene (6 bases). The CDR3 totals 13 residues. Germline lookup yields CDR1 SQVTM and CDR2 ANQGSEA. The ends were cut back, 3 bases at V and 3 bases at J, with 9 bases in the middle. The CDR3 DNA sequence: TGCAGCGTTGAGGTGGGGGGCTACAATGAGCAGTTCTTC. Its translation is CSVEVGGYNEQFF.

The chain combines TRBV6-5 with TRBJ1-2; TRBD1 matches at 10 bases. The CDR3 has 15 residues. V was pared by 2 bases and J by 5 bases, with 5 bases of the junction left unmatched. In germline, CDR1 is MNHEY, CDR2 SVGAGI. CDR3 nucleotides: TGTGCCAGCAGTTACGGGACAGGGGTTAGGTATGGCTACACCTTC. This encodes CASSYGTGVRYGYTF.

The rearrangement uses TRBV25-1 and TRBJ1-6, with D perhaps TRBD1 (6 bases). The V gene lost 3 bases and the J gene lost 9 bases, with 12 bases spanning the gap. This CDR3 region has 14 residues. Germline CDR1 MGHDK, CDR2 SYGVNS. Here the CDR3 DNA reads TGTGCCAGCAGTGACAGGGACACTTTTTCACCCCTCCACTTT. Amino acids: CASSDRDTFSPLHF.

V is TRBV19 and J is TRBJ1-1; D not certain. The CDR3 contains 14 residues. Trimming removed 5 bases at V and 4 bases at J, with 14 bases between. Germline loops: CDR1 LNHDA, CDR2 SQIVND (reference sequence). The CDR3 sequence: CASSANTGSTEAFF. CDR3 DNA: TGTGCCAGTAGTGCCAACACGGGTTCCACTGAAGCTTTCTTT.

The table lists this clone with a count of one. The chain couples TRBV6-6 to TRBJ1-2, with 9 nucleotides matching TRBD1. The V and J ends lost 5 bases and 8 bases, in that order; junction bases with no gene match: 6. The germline gives CDR1 MNHNY, CDR2 SVGAGI (reference sequence). CDR3 size: 13 residues. DNA of the CDR3: TGTGCCAGCAGTCAACAGGGGGCTAAGGGCTACACCTTC. It codes for CASSQQGAKGYTF.

This sequence joins TRBV7-6 and TRBJ2-7, with TRBD2 identical over 11 bases. CDR1 SGHVS and CDR2 FNYEAQ come from the germline V gene. The CDR3 runs 15 residues. With 4 bases clipped from V and 2 bases from J, the junction kept 4 bases outside the gene matches. The CDR3, as DNA: TGTGCCAGCAGCTCCGTAGCGGGGGGGGCCTACGAGCAGTACTTC. It codes for CASSSVAGGAYEQYF.

The rearrangement joins TRBV15 to TRBJ2-5, with no clear D. Trimming removed 0 bases at V and 1 base at J, with 9 bases between. CDR3 size: 15 residues. CDR1 is LNHNV, CDR2 YYDKDF, per germline (reference sequence). DNA of the CDR3: TGTGCCACCAGCAGAGATTTCCAGGTCCAAGAGACCCAGTACTTC. This sequence encodes CATSRDFQVQETQYF.

The V and J genes are TRBV30 and TRBJ1-1; D unresolved. CDR1 and CDR2 (germline): GTSNPN, SVGIG (reference sequence). V shed 2 bases and J shed 4 bases, with 11 bases lying between them. This CDR3 is 13 amino acids long. CDR3 in DNA: TGTGCCTGGAGTAAAAACATTGGCACTGAAGCTTTCTTT. Translated: CAWSKNIGTEAFF.

The chain has TRBV5-1 and TRBJ1-5; 7 positions match TRBD1. There are 15 residues in the CDR3. CDR1 is SGHRS and CDR2 is YFSETQ in the germline V gene. J gave up 0 bases and V 2 bases, and 2 bases lay outside the gene matches. The CDR3 nucleotides read TGCGCCAGCAGCTTACAGGGGTATAGCAATCAGCCCCAGCATTTT. It codes for CASSLQGYSNQPQHF.